This passage covers 14 T cell receptor beta chains from one sample sequenced in a study of blood T cell repertoires in COVID-19. Method: immunoSEQ multiplex PCR; TCRdb's copy keeps in-frame clones and lacks some. Of tens of thousands of clones listed, around 86% are singletons. The specimen sequenced was peripheral blood. These receptors were collected from a woman of 80 years or more with acute or convalescent COVID-19.

This chain connects TRBV5-4 to TRBJ1-1, with TRBD1 identical over 7 bases. V trimming: 4 bases; J trimming: 6 bases; junction bases outside the gene matches: 15. Looked up from germline, CDR1 is SGHNT and CDR2 is YYREEE (reference sequence). This CDR3 has 16 amino acids. Here the CDR3 reads CASSLPTGISRAEAFF. DNA for the CDR3: TGTGCCAGCAGCCTACCGACAGGGATATCGCGGGCTGAAGCTTTCTTT.

The chain couples TRBV29-1 to TRBJ2-3; TRBD1 is a possible D gene (6 bases). V was trimmed by 1 base and J by 2 bases, leaving 13 bases between them. Looked up from germline, CDR1 is SQVTM and CDR2 is ANQGSEA. The CDR3 consists of 15 residues. In DNA, the CDR3 is TGCAGCGTTGAAGCCCGGGACACCTACACAGATACGCAGTATTTT. Translation gives CSVEARDTYTDTQYF.

V gene TRBV9 combines with J gene TRBJ2-3, with TRBD2 matching 10 bases. Germline V gene lookup returns CDR1 SGDLS and CDR2 YYNGEE. The CDR3 runs to 15 residues. J was trimmed by 5 bases and V by 4 bases; bases with no gene match: 7. CDR3 DNA: TGTGCCAGCAGCCCCTCTAGCGGGGGTTTAGATACGCAGTATTTT. It encodes CASSPSSGGLDTQYF.

This clone occurred a few times. The rearrangement links TRBV10-3 to TRBJ2-3, with 10 bases aligning to TRBD2. This CDR3 contains 19 residues. Germline V gives CDR1 ENHRY, CDR2 SYGVKD. Trimming took 6 bases from V and 2 from J; bases not matched to a gene: 17. CDR3 bases: TGTGCCATCAGCCCCCTCCGTAGAGCGGGGGGGCGCTTCACAGATACGCAGTATTTT. The encoded protein is CAISPLRRAGGRFTDTQYF.

The rearrangement uses TRBV2 and TRBJ1-5; a possible D gene is TRBD1 (5 bases). The CDR3 length is 13 residues. Germline CDR1 SNHLY, CDR2 FYNNEI. The V and J ends lost 7 bases and 4 bases respectively, with 11 bases between them. The CDR3 here is CASTGILNQPQHF. CDR3 in DNA: TGTGCCAGCACAGGGATCCTTAATCAGCCCCAGCATTTT.

This chain joins TRBV19 and TRBJ2-3; 9 bases map to TRBD2. The CDR3 is made up of 15 amino acids. Per the germline V gene, CDR1 is LNHDA and CDR2 is SQIVND (reference sequence). V lost 4 bases, J lost 4 bases, and 6 bases stayed unmatched. The CDR3, as DNA: TGTGCCAGTAGTAGCGGGGGGGCAAAGGCAGATACGCAGTATTTT. Protein: CASSSGGAKADTQYF.

The V call is TRBV5-8, the J call TRBJ1-5; 8 nucleotides align to TRBD1. V was pared by 4 bases and J by 6 bases, with 6 bases of the junction left unmatched. The CDR3 length is 14 residues. CDR1 SGHTS and CDR2 YDEGEE come from the germline V gene. The CDR3 nucleotides are TGTGCCAGCAGCCTCCGGGACAGGAGTCAGCCCCAGCATTTT. Amino acid sequence: CASSLRDRSQPQHF.

The V call is TRBV5-1, the J call TRBJ2-1; maybe TRBD1 (6 bases). This CDR3 has 15 amino acids. The V gene lost 1 base and the J gene lost 3 bases, with 11 bases spanning the gap. Germline lookup yields CDR1 SGHRS and CDR2 YFSETQ. CDR3 sequence reads: CASSLMGALYNEQFF. DNA for the CDR3: TGCGCCAGCAGCTTGATGGGGGCCCTCTACAATGAGCAGTTCTTC.

The genes are TRBV27 and TRBJ2-1; D unresolved. Trimming removed 6 bases from V and 9 bases from J, with 12 bases in between. Germline assignment: CDR1 MNHEY and CDR2 SMNVEV (reference sequence). The CDR3 has 12 residues. Written as DNA, the CDR3 is TGTGCCAGCAGAGCTAGTTTCACTGAGCAGTTCTTC. As protein: CASRASFTEQFF.

The chain carries TRBV18 and TRBJ1-2; 7 bases line up with TRBD1. The CDR3 runs to 13 residues. Germline V gene data show CDR1 as KGHSH and CDR2 as LQKENI. J gave up 10 bases and V 3 bases, and 8 bases lay outside the gene matches. DNA of the CDR3: TGTGCCAGCTCACCGCCGGACAGGCCGGCCTACACCTTC. Protein: CASSPPDRPAYTF.

The chain uses TRBV6-1 and TRBJ1-1; D is uncertain. Trimming removed 3 bases from V and 0 bases from J, with 11 bases in between. CDR1 and CDR2 (germline): MNHNS, SASEGT. The CDR3 consists of 15 residues. The CDR3 DNA reads TGTGCCAGCAGTGACGCAGGCAGATTGAACACTGAAGCTTTCTTT. This translates into CASSDAGRLNTEAFF.

The chain uses TRBV30 and TRBJ2-7; D possibly corresponds to TRBD1 (5 bases). Trimming removed 6 bases from V and 1 base from J, with 13 bases in between. Per germline, CDR1 GTSNPN and CDR2 SVGIG (reference sequence). CDR3 length equals 13 residues. The CDR3, as DNA: TGTGCCTGCCGCCGTGACAGTTCCTACGAGCAGTACTTC. This gives the protein CACRRDSSYEQYF.

The chain carries TRBV6-6 and TRBJ1-5; D unclear. The CDR3 has 13 residues. CDR1 is MNHNY, CDR2 SVGAGI, per germline (reference sequence). V lost 6 bases and J 3 bases, leaving 9 bases between the germline ends. The CDR3 protein is CASRPGDNQPQHF. Here the CDR3 DNA reads TGTGCCAGCAGGCCCGGGGACAATCAGCCCCAGCATTTT.

The V and J genes are TRBV7-2 and TRBJ1-1; the match to TRBD1 covers 11 bases. The CDR3 runs to 14 residues. CDR1 SGHTA and CDR2 FQGNSA come from the germline V gene. V gave up 4 bases and J gave up 8 bases; unmatched junction bases: 6. CDR3 coding DNA: TGTGCCAGCAGCTCCCCGGACAGGGGGCGGGAAGCTTTCTTT. It specifies CASSSPDRGREAFF.